The 5 T cell receptor beta chains below come from one sample, sequenced in a study of control samples from healthy donors and cancer patients. Data came from immunoSEQ multiplex PCR; TCRdb stores just in-frame clones and leaves some out. The data contain 63,000 or so clones, approximately 80% of them singletons. Specimen: blood. All receptors come from a man between 45 and 60 years old in good health.

This chain joins TRBV4-3 and TRBJ1-5, with a tentative D call TRBD1 (5 bases). Trimming took 0 bases from V and 3 from J, leaving 9 bases between them. The CDR3 runs to 15 residues. The V gene's germline CDR1 is LGHNA and CDR2 YSLEER. CDR3 nucleotide sequence: TGCGCCAGCAGCCAAGATTGGGGACCCAATCAGCCCCAGCATTTT. Its translation is CASSQDWGPNQPQHF.

The chain recombines TRBV18 with TRBJ1-5; weak D call: TRBD1 (5 bases). V gave up 3 bases and J gave up 2 bases, with 20 bases separating them. Germline CDR1 is KGHSH and CDR2 is LQKENI. This CDR3 is 18 amino acids long. The CDR3 region is CASSPPMGGEGGNQPQHF. The DNA of the CDR3 is TGTGCCAGCTCACCTCCGATGGGGGGGGAGGGTGGCAATCAGCCCCAGCATTTT.

This chain links TRBV24-1 with TRBJ1-5; 7 bases match TRBD1. The CDR3 runs 17 residues. The germline V gene has CDR1 KGHDR and CDR2 SFDVKD. V gave up 8 bases and J gave up 0 bases; unmatched junction bases: 12. CDR3 DNA: TGTGCCACCAACCTACCGGGACAGCGCGTTAGCAATCAGCCCCAGCATTTT. Translation: CATNLPGQRVSNQPQHF.

The chain links TRBV12-3 or TRBV12-4 to TRBJ2-7; the D gene is possibly TRBD1 (6 bases). The CDR3 length is 12 residues. With 3 bases removed from V and 6 bases from J, the gap between germline ends came to 9 bases. Here the CDR3 DNA reads TGTGCCAGCAGTTTCTTGGACAGCGAGCAGTACTTC. This translates into CASSFLDSEQYF.

This clone appeared a few times. The V and J genes are TRBV7-2 and TRBJ2-5; the D gene is possibly TRBD2 (6 bases). CDR1 SGHTA and CDR2 FQGNSA come from the germline V gene. This CDR3 is 17 amino acids long. V was clipped by 3 bases and J by 2 bases, with 19 bases between them. The CDR3 DNA reads as TGTGCCAGCAGCTTGGCTGGGTATAGCGGAAATCAAGAGACCCAGTACTTC. Its protein is CASSLAGYSGNQETQYF. Combining the CDR3 with reference TRBV7-2 and TRBJ2-5 gives the whole variable domain GAGVSQSPSNKVTEKGKDVELRCDPISGHTALYWYRQSLGQGLEFLIYFQGNSAPDKSGLPSDRFSAERTGGSVSTLTIQRTQQEDSAVYLCASSLAGYSGNQETQYFGPGTRLLVL.